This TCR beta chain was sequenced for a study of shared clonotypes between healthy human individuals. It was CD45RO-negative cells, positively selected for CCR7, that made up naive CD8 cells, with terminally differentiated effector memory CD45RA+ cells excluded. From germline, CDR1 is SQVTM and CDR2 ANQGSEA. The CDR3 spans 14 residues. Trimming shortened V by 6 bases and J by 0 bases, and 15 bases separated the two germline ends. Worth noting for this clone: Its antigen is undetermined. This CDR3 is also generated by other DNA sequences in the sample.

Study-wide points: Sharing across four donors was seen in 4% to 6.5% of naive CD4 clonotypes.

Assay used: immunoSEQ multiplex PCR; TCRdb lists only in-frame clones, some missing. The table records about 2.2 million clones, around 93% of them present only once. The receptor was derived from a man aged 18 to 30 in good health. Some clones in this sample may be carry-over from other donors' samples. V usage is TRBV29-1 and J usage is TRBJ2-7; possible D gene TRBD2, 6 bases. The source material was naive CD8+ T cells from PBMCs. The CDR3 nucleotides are TGCAGCGTAGTGCTAGCGCTCAGCTCCTACGAGCAGTACTTC. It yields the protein CSVVLALSSYEQYF.